A selection of T cell receptor beta chains follows, all from one sample in a study of CXCR3-negative and CXCR3-positive naive CD8 T cells. TCRdb derives one entry per CDR3 protein from the 5' RACE reads, leaving out DNA. There are nearly 110,000 distinct CDR3 sequences in the sample, with 0.35% to 0.4% held by the top ten. The sample was naive CXCR3+ CD8+ T cells from blood. Receptors originate from a human donor in good health. Some clones in this sample may be carry-over from other donors' samples. Each CDR3 is given with its conserved first and last residue.

V gene	J gene	CDR3 protein
TRBV15	TRBJ2-1	CATSRTSGAFNEQFF
TRBV7-9	TRBJ2-5	CASSAQETQYF
TRBV15	TRBJ1-3	CATSSQRNSGNTIYF
TRBV7-3	TRBJ2-7	CASSLYGGNYEQYF
TRBV29-1	TRBJ2-7	CSVVWRATYEQYF
TRBV27	TRBJ1-1	CASARRGSGRATEAFF
TRBV13	TRBJ2-7	CASSFSGVSHEQYF
TRBV5-6	TRBJ2-2	CASSLLHTGELFF
TRBV25-1	TRBJ2-7	CASSDLRGHPYEQYF
TRBV9	TRBJ2-6	CASSRVSGANVLTF
TRBV19	TRBJ2-7	CASSPLGQSYEQYF